This entry lists 30 T cell receptor beta chains sequenced from one sample in a study of CD8 T cells in ankylosing spondylitis (dated by TCRdb to about 2017). The receptor library was made with 5' RACE. Instrument on record: Illumina HiSeq 2500. TCRdb redid the processing of the public reads, applying fastp at Q25 and MiXCR, and retained in-frame beta chains. Every entry covers one CDR3 protein and lists the most common genes and DNA from its rows. Here the sample has 90,000 to 100,000 distinct CDR3 sequences; roughly 8% occur a single time. 9.9% of the sample rests with the top ten. Sequencing input: blood, either unsorted or a sorted T cell fraction (not recorded which). These receptors all come from a male donor with ankylosing spondylitis or in good health (not recorded which).

This clonotype was counted ten times or more. V usage is TRBV18 and J usage is TRBJ1-5; 11 positions match TRBD1. After removal of 1 base from V and 6 bases from J, the junction contained 5 bases not matched to a gene. The germline V gene has CDR1 KGHSH and CDR2 LQKENI. The CDR3 has 16 residues. This chain's CDR3 is CASSPLGQGAGQPQHF. CDR3 nucleotide sequence: TGTGCCAGCTCACCACTCGGACAGGGGGCGGGTCAGCCCCAGCATTTT.

This clonotype was detected only a few times. The chain employs TRBV20-1 and TRBJ2-2; possible D gene TRBD2, 6 bases. The V gene lost 5 bases and the J gene lost 2 bases, with 15 bases spanning the gap. Per germline, CDR1 DFQATT and CDR2 SNEGSKA (reference sequence). CDR3 size: 15 residues. In nucleotides, the CDR3 is TGCAGTGCTCTCTCTCTGCGGGGAAACACCGGGGAGCTGTTTTTT. Amino acid sequence: CSALSLRGNTGELFF.

The sample holds a few counts of this clonotype. V is TRBV11-3 and J is TRBJ1-1, with D hard to call. The CDR3 covers 10 residues. Trimming left V 5 bases short and J 6 bases short, with 4 bases between. Germline loops: CDR1 SGHNT, CDR2 YENEEA. In DNA form, the CDR3 reads TGTGCCAGCAGCAAGGCTGAAGCTTTCTTT. This encodes CASSKAEAFF.

There are many counts of this clonotype. The chain is built from TRBV29-1 and TRBJ1-1; D possibly corresponds to TRBD1 (6 bases). Germline V gene sequence: CDR1 SQVTM, CDR2 ANQGSEA. V was trimmed by 7 bases and J by 1 base, leaving 13 bases between them. There are 13 residues in the CDR3. For the CDR3, the DNA is TGCAGCGCTCCTGGACAGCCGAACACTGAAGCTTTCTTT. Its translation: CSAPGQPNTEAFF.

This clonotype has at least ten counts. The junction departs from germline at one end; a sequencing error may be responsible. V and J are TRBV6-2 or TRBV6-3 and TRBJ1-1; D not resolved. The length of the CDR3 is 12 residues. Germline V gives CDR1 MNHEY, CDR2 SVGEGT. The CDR3 sequence: CASSDSGYEAFF. CDR3 nucleotide sequence: TGTGCCAGCAGTGACTCCGGGTATGAAGCTTTCTTT.

This clonotype was observed at least ten times. V is TRBV20-1 and J is TRBJ1-5, with D uncertain. The CDR3 contains 13 residues. Germline CDR1 DFQATT, CDR2 SNEGSKA (reference sequence). The V end lost 6 bases, the J end lost 3 bases, and 12 bases lay between the germline ends. The CDR3 nucleotides are TGCAGTGCCTCCCCTTCTTTCAATCAGCCCCAGCATTTT. Translation gives CSASPSFNQPQHF.

This clonotype was seen repeatedly, ten times or more. This chain joins TRBV29-1 and TRBJ1-5; no firm D call. The length of the CDR3 is 12 residues. Per the germline V gene, CDR1 is SQVTM and CDR2 is ANQGSEA. Deletions cut 7 bases from V and 0 bases from J, with 7 bases between. CDR3 in DNA: TGCAGCGCCCGGGATAGCAATCAGCCCCAGCATTTT. Amino acid sequence: CSARDSNQPQHF.

This clonotype was seen at least ten times. The chain carries TRBV12-3 or TRBV12-4 and TRBJ2-7; D is perhaps TRBD2 (6 bases). This CDR3 comprises 14 residues. V was cut by 4 bases and J by 0 bases, with 10 bases left in between. The chain's CDR3 is CASSSAGLSYEQYF. The CDR3 DNA sequence: TGTGCCAGCAGTTCCGCGGGACTCTCCTACGAGCAGTACTTC.

In this sample, this clonotype turned up many times. The V gene is TRBV5-1, the J gene TRBJ1-4; D remains ambiguous. The CDR3 is made up of 16 amino acids. Germline loops: CDR1 SGHRS, CDR2 YFSETQ. Trimming shortened V by 3 bases and J by 3 bases, and 15 bases separated the two germline ends. CDR3 loop: CASSSVSQPANEKLFF. Written as DNA, the CDR3 is TGCGCCAGCAGCTCGGTTAGCCAGCCGGCTAATGAAAAACTGTTTTTT.

This clonotype has at least ten counts. The V gene is TRBV20-1, the J gene TRBJ1-1, with D possibly being TRBD1 (6 bases). The CDR3 has 14 amino acids. Trimming left V 6 bases short and J 4 bases short, with 18 bases between. CDR1 is DFQATT and CDR2 is SNEGSKA in the germline V gene (reference sequence). CDR3 coding DNA: TGCAGTGCCGTACAGGGTCCGATAGGCACTGAAGCTTTCTTT. This sequence encodes CSAVQGPIGTEAFF.

This clonotype was detected ten times or more. The genes are TRBV19 and TRBJ2-1; D is perhaps TRBD2 (6 bases). The ends were cut back, 7 bases at V and 0 bases at J, with 16 bases in the middle. Germline CDR1 reads LNHDA; CDR2 reads SQIVND (reference sequence). The CDR3 length is 16 residues. The CDR3 nucleotides read TGTGCCAGTACCCCACGGTCCGGGAGCTCCTACAATGAGCAGTTCTTC. Amino acid sequence: CASTPRSGSSYNEQFF. Drawing the rest from reference TRBV19 and TRBJ2-1, the complete variable domain is DGGITQSPKYLFRKEGQNVTLSCEQNLNHDAMYWYRQDPGQGLRLIYYSQIVNDFQKGDIAEGYSVSREKKESFPLTVTSAQKNPTAFYLCASTPRSGSSYNEQFFGPGTRLTVL.

This clonotype has ten or more counts. The rearrangement links TRBV29-1 to TRBJ2-7, with TRBD2 as a possible D gene (6 bases). Trimming pared 6 bases from V and 7 bases from J, leaving 22 bases between. Germline assignment: CDR1 SQVTM and CDR2 ANQGSEA. This CDR3 has 14 residues. The CDR3 DNA sequence: TGCAGCGTGACCTCCCGGGACTCATCCAGGGAGCAGTACTTC. The encoded protein is CSVTSRDSSREQYF.

The genes are TRBV5-4 and TRBJ2-1; D possibly uses TRBD1 or TRBD2 (6 bases each). Germline V gives CDR1 SGHNT, CDR2 YYREEE (reference sequence). V gave up 0 bases and J gave up 2 bases, with 12 bases separating them. The CDR3 covers 16 residues. The CDR3 spells CASSLGGAGAYNEQFF. The CDR3 DNA follows: TGTGCCAGCAGCTTGGGGGGGGCAGGGGCCTACAATGAGCAGTTCTTC.

This clonotype was observed at least ten times. The chain is built from TRBV7-8 and TRBJ1-1; D might be TRBD1 (5 bases). There are 13 residues in the CDR3. Germline loops: CDR1 SGHVS, CDR2 FQNEAQ. V dropped 1 base and J dropped 5 bases, with 8 bases sitting between them. CDR3 region: CASSLGGWTEAFF. The CDR3 nucleotides read TGTGCCAGCAGCTTAGGGGGGTGGACTGAAGCTTTCTTT.

This clonotype has at least ten counts. V is TRBV3-1 and J is TRBJ1-5; TRBD1 might be the D (6 bases). V lost 4 bases, J lost 0 bases, and 10 bases lay in between. The V gene's germline CDR1 is LGHDT and CDR2 YNNKEL (reference sequence). This CDR3 has 15 residues. This chain's CDR3 is CASSPQGGSNQPQHF. CDR3 DNA sequence: TGTGCCAGCAGCCCACAGGGTGGTAGCAATCAGCCCCAGCATTTT.

In its sample, this clonotype was seen many times. This sequence joins TRBV20-1 and TRBJ2-7; TRBD2 matches at 7 bases. CDR1 is DFQATT and CDR2 is SNEGSKA in the germline V gene (reference sequence). With V trimmed by 6 bases and J by 4 bases, 12 bases remained unmatched. The length of the CDR3 is 14 residues. The CDR3, as DNA: TGCAGTGCCAAGTCCTTCGGCGGGAGATACGAGCAGTACTTC. This gives the protein CSAKSFGGRYEQYF.

This clonotype was counted only a few times. This chain joins TRBV7-2 and TRBJ2-6; no clear D gene. V was pared by 5 bases and J by 2 bases, with 10 bases between. Germline-derived CDR1 and CDR2 are SGHTA and FQGNSA. The CDR3 is 15 amino acids. Here the CDR3 DNA reads TGTGCCAGCAGCGACCCGTCGACTGGGGCCAACGTCCTGACTTTC. Translation gives CASSDPSTGANVLTF. Drawing the rest from reference TRBV7-2 and TRBJ2-6, the complete variable domain is GAGVSQSPSNKVTEKGKDVELRCDPISGHTALYWYRQSLGQGLEFLIYFQGNSAPDKSGLPSDRFSAERTGGSVSTLTIQRTQQEDSAVYLCASSDPSTGANVLTFGAGSRLTVL.

The V call is TRBV20-1, the J call TRBJ1-2; 7 bases are shared with TRBD1. The junction had 7 bases not matched to a gene; V was cut back by 5 bases and J by 1 base. The CDR3 is 14 amino acids. Per the germline V gene, CDR1 is DFQATT and CDR2 is SNEGSKA (reference sequence). This CDR3 is CSADRQGDNYGYTF. The CDR3 nucleotides are TGCAGTGCTGACCGACAGGGCGATAACTATGGCTACACCTTC.

This clonotype has at least ten counts. Here the CDR3 DNA reads TGTGCCAGCAGTTGGCCCGGGGGAGGAGATACGCAGTATTTT. Translating gives CASSWPGGGDTQYF. The chain carries TRBV27 and TRBJ2-3, with D possibly matching TRBD2 (6 bases). Trimming removed 4 bases from V and 5 bases from J, with 13 bases in between. Looked up from germline, CDR1 is MNHEY and CDR2 is SMNVEV (reference sequence). The CDR3 runs 14 residues.

In its sample, this clonotype was seen a few times. The rearrangement uses TRBV28 and TRBJ2-7; maybe TRBD2 (5 bases). Deletions cut 8 bases from V and 0 bases from J, with 14 bases between. Per the germline V gene, CDR1 is MDHEN and CDR2 is SYDVKM. The CDR3 length is 14 residues. The CDR3 DNA reads TGTGCCAGCGGAGGCGGGCTAGCCTCCTACGAGCAGTACTTC. This codes for CASGGGLASYEQYF.

This clonotype was found a few times. V gene TRBV7-6 combines with J gene TRBJ2-7; D could derive from TRBD1 or TRBD2 (5 bases each). This CDR3 has 15 amino acids. V was trimmed by 1 base and J by 2 bases, leaving 12 bases between them. In germline, CDR1 is SGHVS, CDR2 FNYEAQ. The CDR3, as DNA: TGTGCCAGCAGCTTAGGGGGGACCGCGGCCTACGAGCAGTACTTC. This sequence encodes CASSLGGTAAYEQYF.

The chain recombines TRBV12-3 or TRBV12-4 with TRBJ2-7; TRBD2 agrees at 9 bases. The CDR3 totals 14 residues. V shed 4 bases, J shed 12 bases, and the junction held 13 bases outside the gene matches. The CDR3 region has the DNA TGTGCCAGCAGTTACCGCGGGGCTAGCGGGAATCTGTACTTC. Its translation: CASSYRGASGNLYF.

This clonotype occurred many times. J is TRBJ1-1 and V is TRBV4-3; D remains ambiguous. The germline CDR1 and CDR2 sequences are LGHNA and YSLEER. The CDR3 is 13 amino acids. The V end was cut by 0 bases, the J end by 5 bases, with 7 bases between. CDR3: CASSQDWITEAFF. CDR3 nucleotides: TGCGCCAGCAGCCAAGATTGGATTACTGAAGCTTTCTTT.

With respect to this clonotype: One base away lies a much larger clone, so this may be a sequencing read error. This rearrangement joins TRBV7-2 to TRBJ1-5, with no clear D. Germline lookup yields CDR1 SGHTA and CDR2 FQGNSA. The CDR3 runs to 12 residues. V gave up 5 bases and J gave up 0 bases, with 2 bases separating them. The CDR3, as DNA: TGTGCCAGCAGCGGTAGCAATCAGCCCCAGCATTTT. This encodes CASSGSNQPQHF.

The CDR3 region is CASSSDWGEIQAFF. In DNA form, the CDR3 reads TGTGCCAGCAGCTCAGATTGGGGGGAAATCCAAGCTTTCTTT. The chain joins TRBV7-2 to TRBJ1-1, with D possibly being TRBD1 (5 bases). Trimming removed 4 bases from V and 9 bases from J, with 18 bases in between. The germline V gene encodes CDR1 SGHTA and CDR2 FQGNSA. The CDR3 has 14 residues.

This clonotype was seen ten or more times. The rearrangement uses TRBV20-1 and TRBJ2-1; 7 nucleotides align to TRBD1. The CDR3 totals 14 residues. The V gene's germline CDR1 is DFQATT and CDR2 SNEGSKA (reference sequence). V was clipped by 2 bases and J by 2 bases; unmatched bases: 3. CDR3 sequence reads: CSARPTGAYNEQFF. The DNA of the CDR3 is TGCAGTGCTAGACCTACAGGGGCCTACAATGAGCAGTTCTTC.

V usage is TRBV7-2 and J usage is TRBJ1-1, with 7 nucleotides matching TRBD1. The CDR3 covers 15 residues. Germline loops: CDR1 SGHTA, CDR2 FQGNSA. Unmatched junction bases numbered 6, after V lost 1 base and J lost 4 bases. The CDR3 is CASSLENRGSTEAFF. Here the CDR3 DNA reads TGTGCCAGCAGCTTAGAGAACAGGGGCAGCACTGAAGCTTTCTTT.

This clonotype appeared a few times. The CDR3 protein is CASSIHSGEQYF. The CDR3 bases are TGTGCCAGCAGCATACATAGCGGGGAGCAGTACTTC. The V and J genes are TRBV3-1 and TRBJ2-7; 7 positions agree with TRBD2. The CDR3 loop spans 12 amino acids. V lost 5 bases to trimming and J lost 7 bases; unmatched junction nucleotides: 5. Per germline, CDR1 LGHDT and CDR2 YNNKEL (reference sequence).

A few counts support this clonotype. The CDR3 nucleotides are TGTGCCAGCACCACTGGACTAGCGGGGGACACCGGGGAGCTGTTTTTT. This gives the protein CASTTGLAGDTGELFF. The rearrangement links TRBV2 to TRBJ2-2; 13 bases are shared with TRBD2. V was clipped by 7 bases and J by 3 bases; unmatched bases: 5. This CDR3 spans 16 amino acids. Germline-derived CDR1 and CDR2 are SNHLY and FYNNEI.

This clonotype was picked up many times. The chain employs TRBV27 and TRBJ2-7, with D possibly matching TRBD2 (5 bases). Trimming took 5 bases from V and 2 from J, leaving 13 bases between them. Germline V CDR1 and CDR2: MNHEY, SMNVEV (reference sequence). The CDR3 runs 14 residues. CDR3 sequence: CASSRTGSTYEQYF. CDR3 in DNA: TGTGCCAGCAGTAGAACGGGATCAACCTACGAGCAGTACTTC.